This T cell receptor (beta chain) was profiled in a study of blood T cells in healthy people across ages. Germline CDR1 reads KGHDR; CDR2 reads SFDVKD. The CDR3 is made up of 14 amino acids. Trimming removed 3 bases from V and 1 base from J, with 6 bases in between. For the second PCR, which ran for roughly 6 to 12 cycles, a sample-barcoded 5' primer and a J-beta primer mix were used. A single record per CDR3 protein comes from TCRdb applying MiXCR to the 5' RACE reads. The sample yields around 800,000 distinct CDR3 sequences, more than 35% seen once. This clonotype has just a few counts. The sample consisted of blood. The rearrangement links TRBV24-1 to TRBJ1-5; D perhaps matches TRBD1 (5 bases). This sequence originates from a man older than 75 in good health. CDR3 residues: CATSDDRSNQPQHF. DNA of the CDR3: TGTGCCACCAGTGATGACAGAAGCAATCAGCCCCAGCATTTT.